The 14 T cell receptor beta chains below all came from one sample that was sequenced in a study of T cell responses to AZD1222 COVID-19 vaccine. Repertoires were generated with immunoSEQ multiplex PCR, while TCRdb's copy carries only in-frame clones and drops some. The data show 95,000 to 110,000 clones, 90% to 95% seen once. The sequencing here drew on peripheral blood, taken on day 0 of AZD1222 vaccination. The receptors originated from an adult in good health.

The chain carries TRBV28 and TRBJ1-1, with a tentative D call TRBD1 (6 bases). CDR1 is MDHEN and CDR2 is SYDVKM in the germline V gene. This CDR3 comprises 14 residues. V lost 2 bases and J lost 7, with 14 bases in between. CDR3 DNA: TGTGCCAGCAGTTTACGGGGGGCTCGTAATGAAGCTTTCTTT. It is translated as CASSLRGARNEAFF.

The CDR3 coding sequence is TGTGCCACCAGTGAACCGGGACAGGGGACCACCGGGGAGCTGTTTTTT. As protein: CATSEPGQGTTGELFF. The chain couples TRBV24-1 to TRBJ2-2; the match to TRBD1 covers 10 bases. V was pared by 4 bases and J by 4 bases, with 5 bases of the junction left unmatched. The germline CDR1 and CDR2 sequences are KGHDR and SFDVKD. The CDR3 is made up of 16 amino acids.

The genes are TRBV11-2 and TRBJ1-1, with D hard to call. The germline V gene has CDR1 SGHAT and CDR2 FQNNGV. The CDR3 runs to 15 residues. V lost 4 bases and J 1 base, leaving 13 bases between the germline ends. DNA for the CDR3: TGTGCCAGCAGCTCCCCGGTGATATCGAACACTGAAGCTTTCTTT. This encodes CASSSPVISNTEAFF.

The chain carries TRBV5-6 and TRBJ2-5; no definite D call. The V gene's germline CDR1 is SGHDT and CDR2 YYEEEE. Trimming cost V 1 base and J 1 base, with 14 bases left between them. The length of the CDR3 is 16 residues. CDR3 sequence (DNA): TGTGCCAGCAGCTTGAGTACGAGGCGGAGCCAAGAGACCCAGTACTTC. It is translated as CASSLSTRRSQETQYF.

This clone was detected once. J is TRBJ2-7 and V is TRBV19; no clear D. The CDR3 spans 15 residues. Trimming stripped 6 bases from V and 4 bases from J, with 19 bases between. Per the germline V gene, CDR1 is LNHDA and CDR2 is SQIVND (reference sequence). The CDR3 region is CASSQSLELGYEQYF. In nucleotides, the CDR3 is TGTGCCAGTAGCCAAAGTCTAGAGCTAGGTTACGAGCAGTACTTC.

V is TRBV30 and J is TRBJ1-1; D gene ambiguous. The V end was cut by 5 bases, the J end by 1 base, with 14 bases between. The length of the CDR3 is 14 residues. Germline V gives CDR1 GTSNPN, CDR2 SVGIG (reference sequence). The CDR3 loop is CAWSAGPGNTEAFF. The DNA for the CDR3 is TGTGCCTGGTCAGCGGGCCCGGGGAACACTGAAGCTTTCTTT. The variable domain in full, with the rest retrieved from reference TRBV30 and TRBJ1-1, is SQTIHQWPATLVQPVGSPLSLECTVEGTSNPNLYWYRQAAGRGLQLLFYSVGIGQISSEVPQNLSASRPQDRQFILSSKKLLLSDSGFYLCAWSAGPGNTEAFFGQGTRLTVV.

The chain has TRBV4-1 and TRBJ2-7, with TRBD1 matching over 8 bases. J lost 4 bases, V lost 3 bases, and 5 bases had no gene match. The CDR3 loop spans 14 amino acids. The germline gives CDR1 MGHRA, CDR2 YSYEKL. CDR3 protein: CASSQVQGGYEQYF. CDR3 sequence (DNA): TGCGCCAGCAGCCAGGTACAGGGGGGATACGAGCAGTACTTC.

The rearrangement links TRBV11-3 to TRBJ2-1, with D perhaps TRBD1 (7 bases). There are 17 residues in the CDR3. Germline CDR1 and CDR2: SGHNT and YENEEA. V gave up 5 bases and J gave up 8 bases, with 25 bases separating them. The CDR3 region is CASSPQTGLVREDEQFF. The CDR3 DNA follows: TGTGCCAGCAGCCCACAGACAGGGCTGGTAAGGGAGGATGAGCAGTTCTTC.

The chain has TRBV7-9 and TRBJ1-1; 7 nucleotides agree with TRBD1. The CDR3 totals 13 residues. The trim removed 3 bases at V and 7 bases at J, leaving 5 bases unmatched. Germline CDR1 reads SEHNR; CDR2 reads FQNEAQ (reference sequence). The CDR3 coding sequence is TGTGCCAGCAGCTTTGGCTCAGGGGGTGAAGCTTTCTTT. Its translation is CASSFGSGGEAFF.

This chain links TRBV28 with TRBJ1-2; a possible D gene is TRBD1 (6 bases). Trimming shortened V by 5 bases and J by 1 base, and 17 bases separated the two germline ends. The CDR3 length is 16 residues. CDR1 MDHEN and CDR2 SYDVKM come from the germline V gene. CDR3 amino acids: CASSEEDSQFNYGYTF. The CDR3 DNA follows: TGTGCCAGCAGTGAGGAGGACAGCCAGTTTAACTATGGCTACACCTTC.

The V and J genes are TRBV28 and TRBJ1-4, with D possibly TRBD1 on 5 matching bases. Per the germline V gene, CDR1 is MDHEN and CDR2 is SYDVKM. Trimming stripped 7 bases from V and 0 bases from J, with 24 bases between. This CDR3 is 19 amino acids long. In DNA form, the CDR3 reads TGTGCCAGCACCCCAGTTTTGTCGGACATCCTAGCAACTAATGAAAAACTGTTTTTT. Protein: CASTPVLSDILATNEKLFF.

J is TRBJ2-7 and V is TRBV28, with 13 positions matching TRBD2. Germline V gene lookup returns CDR1 MDHEN and CDR2 SYDVKM. The CDR3 extends over 14 amino acids. Germline trimming cut 6 bases from V and 5 bases from J; bases unmatched to any gene: 4. In nucleotides, the CDR3 is TGTGCCAGCAGCCCGGGACTAGCGGGACACGAGCAGTACTTC. This translates into CASSPGLAGHEQYF.

The chain links TRBV6-5 to TRBJ1-5; D is ambiguous. The CDR3 length is 12 residues. The germline gives CDR1 MNHEY, CDR2 SVGAGI. Deletions cut 0 bases from V and 7 bases from J, with 4 bases between. The CDR3 bases are TGTGCCAGCAGTTACTCAGGGCAGCCCCAGCATTTT. Its protein product is CASSYSGQPQHF.

This chain joins TRBV5-1 and TRBJ2-3; a possible D gene is TRBD1 (6 bases). V lost 0 bases and J lost 7, with 12 bases in between. Germline assignment: CDR1 SGHRS and CDR2 YFSETQ. The CDR3 consists of 14 residues. The CDR3 spells CASSLAWTAYTQYF. CDR3 in DNA: TGCGCCAGCAGCTTGGCCTGGACAGCTTATACGCAGTATTTT.